This TCR beta chain comes out of a study of blood T cell repertoires in COVID-19 (dated by TCRdb to the early 2020s). Regarding the research as a whole: Samples from collaborators originated in the United States, Italy and Spain and spanned both the acute and convalescent phases of COVID-19. The material from the prospective study consisted of cDNA or gDNA derived from T cells, B-cell-depleted T cells, or PBMCs. The dataset comprised deeply sampled blood TCRbeta repertoires from subjects exposed to, actively infected with, or recovered from COVID-19. The repertoires were made available in a free public database intended to serve as a resource for research on the immune response to SARS-CoV-2. Samples were obtained from the ongoing ImmuneRACE study (first 160 participants) and from some 1,200 subjects provided by 6 global collaborators. Sample metadata almost always included a de-identified subject ID, COVID-19 status, age in years and sex. HLA class I and class II types, where available, came from metadata supplied by the sample provider rather than from assay-based typing. The paper's findings and limits, for the study overall: The quantity of clinical and demographic metadata differed by source and by participant and was supplied without curation.

As to this clone: This receptor's antigen is unknown. Nothing much larger sits one base from this clone, and base qualities are not available.

The collaborating institutions used their own protocols to collect whole blood in K2EDTA tubes. For TCRbeta analysis, collaborators shipped samples in one of three forms: frozen whole blood, isolated PBMCs, or DNA extracted from either of those sample types. TCRbeta CDR3 regions were amplified from genomic DNA by means of the immunoSEQ Assay, a bias-controlled multiplex PCR. Processing in the source paper ran as follows. The number of nucleated cells in each sample was estimated by amplification of reference gene primers within the assay. Sequence reads were collapsed and filtered to measure the absolute abundance of every unique TCRbeta CDR3 rearrangement. Productive Simpson clonality was computed per sample as the square root of Simpson's diversity index over productive rearrangements. TCRdb took this table from immuneACCESS and kept in-frame rearrangements with V and J called. Such tables lack part of the clones; where checked against another copy, unresolved V genes explain under half of the gap, and the rest is unexplained. The DNA was the basis for D and trimming; V, J and clone size are from that table. Within this sample are fewer than 130,000 clones, with 65% to 90% of them counted one time only. The ten largest clones add up to more than 15% of the sample.

CDR1 and CDR2 are read off the germline V gene as SGDLS and YYNGEE. The junction carries 8 bases between V and J, which are trimmed by 7 bases and 0 bases respectively. Reading from cysteine to phenylalanine, the CDR3 counts 14 amino acids. The sequence is cut down to CDR3 DNA, 42 bases in frame from base 1. Sequencing was performed on peripheral blood. The chain is made from TRBV9 and TRBJ1-6, with the D segment identity uncertain. This receptor was identified in a woman aged 55-75 years with acute or convalescent COVID-19. The sequenced DNA is TGTGCCAGCGATCTCGGCTCCTATAATTCACCCCTCCACTTT. It encodes CASDLGSYNSPLHF.